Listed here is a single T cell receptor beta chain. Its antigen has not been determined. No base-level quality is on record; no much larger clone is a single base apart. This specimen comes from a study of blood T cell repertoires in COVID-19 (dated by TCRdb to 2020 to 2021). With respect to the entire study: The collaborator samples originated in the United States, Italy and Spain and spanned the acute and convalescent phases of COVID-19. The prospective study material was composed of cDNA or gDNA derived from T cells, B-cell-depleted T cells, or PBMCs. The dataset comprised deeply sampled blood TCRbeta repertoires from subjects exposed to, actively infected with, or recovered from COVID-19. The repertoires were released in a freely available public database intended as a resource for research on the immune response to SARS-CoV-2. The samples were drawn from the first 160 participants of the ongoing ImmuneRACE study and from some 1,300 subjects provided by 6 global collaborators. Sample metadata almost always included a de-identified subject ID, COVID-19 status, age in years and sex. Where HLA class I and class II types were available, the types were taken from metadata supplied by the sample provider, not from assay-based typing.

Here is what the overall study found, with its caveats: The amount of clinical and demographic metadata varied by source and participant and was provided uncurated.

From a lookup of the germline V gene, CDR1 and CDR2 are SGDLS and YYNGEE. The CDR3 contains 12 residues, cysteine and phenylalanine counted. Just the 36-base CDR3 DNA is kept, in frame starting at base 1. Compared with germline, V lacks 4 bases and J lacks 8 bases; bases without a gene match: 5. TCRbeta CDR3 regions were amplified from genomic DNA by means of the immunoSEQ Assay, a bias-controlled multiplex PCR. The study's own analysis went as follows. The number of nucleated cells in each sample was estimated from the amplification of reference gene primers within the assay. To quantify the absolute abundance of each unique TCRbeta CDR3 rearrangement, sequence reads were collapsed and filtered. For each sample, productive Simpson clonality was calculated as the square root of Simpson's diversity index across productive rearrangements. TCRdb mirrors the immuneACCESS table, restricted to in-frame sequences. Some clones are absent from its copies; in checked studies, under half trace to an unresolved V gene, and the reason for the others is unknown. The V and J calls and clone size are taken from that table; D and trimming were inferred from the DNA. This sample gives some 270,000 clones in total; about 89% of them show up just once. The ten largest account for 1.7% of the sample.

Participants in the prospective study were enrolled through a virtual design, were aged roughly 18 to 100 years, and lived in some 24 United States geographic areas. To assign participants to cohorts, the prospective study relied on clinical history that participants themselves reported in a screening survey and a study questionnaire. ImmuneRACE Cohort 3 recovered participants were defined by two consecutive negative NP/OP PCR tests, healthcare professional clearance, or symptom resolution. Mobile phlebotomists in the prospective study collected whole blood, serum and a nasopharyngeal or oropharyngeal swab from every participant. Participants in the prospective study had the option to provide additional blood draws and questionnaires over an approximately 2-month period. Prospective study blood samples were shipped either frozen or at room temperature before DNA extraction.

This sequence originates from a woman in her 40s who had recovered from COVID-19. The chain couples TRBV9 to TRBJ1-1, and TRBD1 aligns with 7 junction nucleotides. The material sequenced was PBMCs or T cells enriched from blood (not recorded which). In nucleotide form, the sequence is TGTGCCAGCAGCAATAACAGGGGAGAAGCTTTCTTT. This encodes CASSNNRGEAFF.